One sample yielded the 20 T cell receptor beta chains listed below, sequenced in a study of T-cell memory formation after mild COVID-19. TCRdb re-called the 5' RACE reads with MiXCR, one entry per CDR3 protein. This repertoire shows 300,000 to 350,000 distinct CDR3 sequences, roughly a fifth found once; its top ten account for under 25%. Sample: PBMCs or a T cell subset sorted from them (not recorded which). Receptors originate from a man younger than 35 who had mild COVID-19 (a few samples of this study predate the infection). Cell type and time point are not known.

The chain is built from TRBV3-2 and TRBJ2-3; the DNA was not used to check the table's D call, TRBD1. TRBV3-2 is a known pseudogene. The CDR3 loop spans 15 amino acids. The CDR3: CASSRQVPNTDTQYF. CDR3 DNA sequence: TGTGCCAGCAGCCGACAGGTCCCTAACACAGATACGCAGTATTTT.

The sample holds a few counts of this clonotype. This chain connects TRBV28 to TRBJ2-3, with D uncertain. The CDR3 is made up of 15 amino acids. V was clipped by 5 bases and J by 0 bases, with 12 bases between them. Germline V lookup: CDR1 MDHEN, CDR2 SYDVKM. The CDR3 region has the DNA TGTGCCAGCAGTCTCGGCGCCCTAAGCACAGATACGCAGTATTTT. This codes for CASSLGALSTDTQYF.

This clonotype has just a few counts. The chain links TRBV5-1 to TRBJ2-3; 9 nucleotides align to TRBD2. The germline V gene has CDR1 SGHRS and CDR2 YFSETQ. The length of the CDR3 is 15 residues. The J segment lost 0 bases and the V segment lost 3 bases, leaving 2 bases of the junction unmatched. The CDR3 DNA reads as TGCGCCAGCAGCTCCCTAGCGGGGAGCACAGATACGCAGTATTTT. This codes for CASSSLAGSTDTQYF.

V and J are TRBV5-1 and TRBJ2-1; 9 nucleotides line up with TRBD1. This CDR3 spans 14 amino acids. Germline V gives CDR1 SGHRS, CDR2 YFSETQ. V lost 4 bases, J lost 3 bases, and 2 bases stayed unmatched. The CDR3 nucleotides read TGCGCCAGCAGCCGGGACAGGGACTACAATGAGCAGTTCTTC. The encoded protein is CASSRDRDYNEQFF.

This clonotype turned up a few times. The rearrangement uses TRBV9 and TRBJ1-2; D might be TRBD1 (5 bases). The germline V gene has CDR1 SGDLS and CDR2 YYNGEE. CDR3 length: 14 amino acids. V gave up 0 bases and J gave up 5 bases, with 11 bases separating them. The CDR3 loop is CASSVEVTAYGYTF. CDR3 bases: TGTGCCAGCAGCGTAGAGGTGACAGCATATGGCTACACCTTC.

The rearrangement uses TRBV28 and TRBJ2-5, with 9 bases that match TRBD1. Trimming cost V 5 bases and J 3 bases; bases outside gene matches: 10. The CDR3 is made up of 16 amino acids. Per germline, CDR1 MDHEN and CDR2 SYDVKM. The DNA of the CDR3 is TGTGCCAGCAGTAGCCGGGACAGGGCCCCCGAAGAGACCCAGTACTTC. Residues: CASSSRDRAPEETQYF.

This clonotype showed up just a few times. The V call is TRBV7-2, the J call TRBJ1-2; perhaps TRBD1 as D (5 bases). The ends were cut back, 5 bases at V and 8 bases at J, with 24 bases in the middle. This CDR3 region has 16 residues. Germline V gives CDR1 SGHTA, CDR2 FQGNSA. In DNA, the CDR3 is TGTGCCAGCAGCCAACACCCGGGGGACGGAGATGAGGGCTACACCTTC. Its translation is CASSQHPGDGDEGYTF.

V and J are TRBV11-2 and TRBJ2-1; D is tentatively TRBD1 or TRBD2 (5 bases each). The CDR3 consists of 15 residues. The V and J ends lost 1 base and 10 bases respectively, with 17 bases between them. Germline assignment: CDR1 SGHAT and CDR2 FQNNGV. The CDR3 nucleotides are TGTGCCAGCAGCTTAGCTGCCTTGGGGGAGAACGAGCAGTTCTTC. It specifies CASSLAALGENEQFF.

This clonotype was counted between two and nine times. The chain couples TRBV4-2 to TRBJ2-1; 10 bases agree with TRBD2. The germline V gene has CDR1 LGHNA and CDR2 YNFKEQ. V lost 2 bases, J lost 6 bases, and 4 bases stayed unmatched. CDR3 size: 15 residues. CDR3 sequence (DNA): TGTGCCAGCAGCCAACTAGCGGGGGCGCGCAATGAGCAGTTCTTC. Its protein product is CASSQLAGARNEQFF.

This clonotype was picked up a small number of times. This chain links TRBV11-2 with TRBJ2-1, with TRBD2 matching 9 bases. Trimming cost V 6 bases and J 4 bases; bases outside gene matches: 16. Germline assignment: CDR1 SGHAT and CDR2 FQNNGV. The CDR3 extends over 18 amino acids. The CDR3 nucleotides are TGTGCCAGCAGAGAATTTTCTTTCGGGCGGGGGGGATACAATGAGCAGTTCTTC. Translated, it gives CASREFSFGRGGYNEQFF.

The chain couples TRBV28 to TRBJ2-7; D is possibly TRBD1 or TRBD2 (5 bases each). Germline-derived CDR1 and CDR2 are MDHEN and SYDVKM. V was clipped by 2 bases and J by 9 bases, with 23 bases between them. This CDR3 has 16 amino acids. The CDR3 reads CASSLLFGAADAVQYF. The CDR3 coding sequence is TGTGCCAGCAGTTTACTCTTCGGGGCGGCGGACGCGGTGCAGTACTTC.

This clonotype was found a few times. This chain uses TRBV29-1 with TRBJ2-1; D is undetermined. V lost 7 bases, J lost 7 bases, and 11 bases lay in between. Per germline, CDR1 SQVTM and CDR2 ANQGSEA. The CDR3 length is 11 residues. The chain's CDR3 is CSAQAGNEQFF. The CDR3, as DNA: TGCAGCGCCCAGGCTGGGAATGAGCAGTTCTTC.

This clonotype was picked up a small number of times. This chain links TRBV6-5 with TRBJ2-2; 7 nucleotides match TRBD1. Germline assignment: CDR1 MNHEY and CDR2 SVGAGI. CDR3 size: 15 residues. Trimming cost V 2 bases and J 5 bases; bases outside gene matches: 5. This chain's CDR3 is CASSYQGQSTGELFF. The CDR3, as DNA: TGTGCCAGCAGTTACCAGGGACAGTCAACCGGGGAGCTGTTTTTT.

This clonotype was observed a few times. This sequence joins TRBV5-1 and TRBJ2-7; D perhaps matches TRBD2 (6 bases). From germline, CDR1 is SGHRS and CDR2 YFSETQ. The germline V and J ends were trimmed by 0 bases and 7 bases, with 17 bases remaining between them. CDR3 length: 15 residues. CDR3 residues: CASSLAVGGLREQYF. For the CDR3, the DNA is TGCGCCAGCAGCTTGGCCGTTGGAGGGCTTCGAGAGCAGTACTTC.

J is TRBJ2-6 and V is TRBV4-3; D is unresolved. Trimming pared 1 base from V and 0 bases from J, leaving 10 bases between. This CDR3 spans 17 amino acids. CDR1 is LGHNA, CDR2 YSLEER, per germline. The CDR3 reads CASSQGRVSSGANVLTF. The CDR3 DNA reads TGCGCCAGCAGCCAAGGTCGTGTGTCCTCTGGGGCCAACGTCCTGACTTTC.

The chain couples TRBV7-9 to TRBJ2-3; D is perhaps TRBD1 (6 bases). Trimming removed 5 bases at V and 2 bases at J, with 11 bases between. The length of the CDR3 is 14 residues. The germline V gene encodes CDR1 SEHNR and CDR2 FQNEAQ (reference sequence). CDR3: CASSQNRDTDTQYF. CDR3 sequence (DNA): TGTGCCAGCAGCCAAAACAGGGACACAGATACGCAGTATTTT.

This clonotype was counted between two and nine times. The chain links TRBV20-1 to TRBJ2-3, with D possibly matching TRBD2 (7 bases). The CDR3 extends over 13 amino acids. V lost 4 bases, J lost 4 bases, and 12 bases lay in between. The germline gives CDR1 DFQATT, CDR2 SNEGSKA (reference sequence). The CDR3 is CSATGGRADTQYF. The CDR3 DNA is TGCAGTGCTACGGGGGGCCGCGCAGATACGCAGTATTTT.

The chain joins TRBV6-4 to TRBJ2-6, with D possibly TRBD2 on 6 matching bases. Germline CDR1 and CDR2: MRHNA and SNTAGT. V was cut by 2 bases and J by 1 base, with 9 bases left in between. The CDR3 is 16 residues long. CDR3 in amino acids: CASSDVGGSGANVLTF. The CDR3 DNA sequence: TGTGCCAGCAGTGACGTGGGGGGATCTGGGGCCAACGTCCTGACTTTC.

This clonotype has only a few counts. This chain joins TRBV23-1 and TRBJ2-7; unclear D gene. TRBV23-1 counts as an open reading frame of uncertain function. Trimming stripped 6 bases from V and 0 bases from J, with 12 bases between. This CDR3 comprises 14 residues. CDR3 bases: TGCGCCAGCAGCGGACGGAGCCCCTCCTACGAGCAGTACGTC. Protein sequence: CASSGRSPSYEQYV.

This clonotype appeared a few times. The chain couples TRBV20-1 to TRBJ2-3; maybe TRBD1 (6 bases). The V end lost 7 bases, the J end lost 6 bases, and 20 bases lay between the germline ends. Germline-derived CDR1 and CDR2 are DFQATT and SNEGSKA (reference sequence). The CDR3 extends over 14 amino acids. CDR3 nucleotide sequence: TGCAGTGACGACGGTTTGCAGCAGGGGGATACGCAGTATTTT. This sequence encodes CSDDGLQQGDTQYF.